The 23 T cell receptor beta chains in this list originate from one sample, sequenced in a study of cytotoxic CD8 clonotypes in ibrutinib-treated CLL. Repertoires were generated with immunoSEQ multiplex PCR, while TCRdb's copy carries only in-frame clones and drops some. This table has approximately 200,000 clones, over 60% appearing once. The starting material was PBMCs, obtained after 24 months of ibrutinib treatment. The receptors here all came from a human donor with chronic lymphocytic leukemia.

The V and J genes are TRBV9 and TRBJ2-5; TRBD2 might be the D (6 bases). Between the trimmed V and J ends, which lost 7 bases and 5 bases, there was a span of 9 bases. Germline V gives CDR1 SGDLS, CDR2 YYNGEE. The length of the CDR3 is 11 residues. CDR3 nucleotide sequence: TGTGCCAGCGGAGGGAGGGAGACCCAGTACTTC. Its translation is CASGGRETQYF.

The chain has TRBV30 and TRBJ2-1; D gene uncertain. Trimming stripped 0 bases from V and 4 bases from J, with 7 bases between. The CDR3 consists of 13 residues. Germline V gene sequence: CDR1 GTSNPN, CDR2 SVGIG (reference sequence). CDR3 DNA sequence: TGTGCCTGGAGTGTATCGGAATACAATGAGCAGTTCTTC. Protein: CAWSVSEYNEQFF.

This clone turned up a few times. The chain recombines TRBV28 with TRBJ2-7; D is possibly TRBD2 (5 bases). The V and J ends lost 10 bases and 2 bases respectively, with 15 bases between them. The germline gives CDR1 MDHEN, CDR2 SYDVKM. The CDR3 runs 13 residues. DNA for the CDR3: TGTGCCACGGCGTCCGGGAATACCTACGAGCAGTACTTC. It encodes CATASGNTYEQYF. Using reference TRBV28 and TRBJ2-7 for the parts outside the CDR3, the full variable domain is DVKVTQSSRYLVKRTGEKVFLECVQDMDHENMFWYRQDPGLGLRLIYFSYDVKMKEKGDIPEGYSVSREKKERFSLILESASTNQTSMYLCATASGNTYEQYFGPGTRLTVT.

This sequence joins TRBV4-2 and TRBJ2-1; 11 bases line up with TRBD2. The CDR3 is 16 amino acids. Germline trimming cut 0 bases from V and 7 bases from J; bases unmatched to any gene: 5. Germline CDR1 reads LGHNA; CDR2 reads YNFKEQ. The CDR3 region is CASSQDLAGGRNEQFF. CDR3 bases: TGTGCCAGCAGCCAAGATCTAGCGGGAGGAAGAAATGAGCAGTTCTTC.

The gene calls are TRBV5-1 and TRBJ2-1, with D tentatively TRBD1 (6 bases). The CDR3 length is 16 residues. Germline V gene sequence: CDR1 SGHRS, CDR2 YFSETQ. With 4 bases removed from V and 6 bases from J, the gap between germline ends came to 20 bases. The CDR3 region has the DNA TGCGCCAGCAGCGTACAAACAGGGTTTCTTACCAATGAGCAGTTCTTC. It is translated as CASSVQTGFLTNEQFF.

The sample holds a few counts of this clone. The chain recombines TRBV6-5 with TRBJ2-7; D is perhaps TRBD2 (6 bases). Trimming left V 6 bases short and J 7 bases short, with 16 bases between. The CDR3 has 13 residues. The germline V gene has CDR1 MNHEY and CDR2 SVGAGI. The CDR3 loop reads CASSDFLGGEQYF. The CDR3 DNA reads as TGTGCCAGCAGCGACTTCCTTGGGGGGGAGCAGTACTTC.

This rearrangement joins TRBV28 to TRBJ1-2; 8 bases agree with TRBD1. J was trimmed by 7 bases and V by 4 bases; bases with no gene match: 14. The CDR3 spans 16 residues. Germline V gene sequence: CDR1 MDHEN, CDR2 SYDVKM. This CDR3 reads CASSSTRGLMVFGYTF. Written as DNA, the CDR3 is TGTGCCAGCAGTTCCACCAGGGGGCTCATGGTGTTTGGCTACACCTTC.

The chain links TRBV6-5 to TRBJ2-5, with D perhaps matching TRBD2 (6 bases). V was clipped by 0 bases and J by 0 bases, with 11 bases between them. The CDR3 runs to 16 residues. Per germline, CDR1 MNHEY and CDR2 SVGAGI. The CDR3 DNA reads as TGTGCCAGCAGTTACTCTTCTAGCGCCTACCAAGAGACCCAGTACTTC. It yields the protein CASSYSSSAYQETQYF.

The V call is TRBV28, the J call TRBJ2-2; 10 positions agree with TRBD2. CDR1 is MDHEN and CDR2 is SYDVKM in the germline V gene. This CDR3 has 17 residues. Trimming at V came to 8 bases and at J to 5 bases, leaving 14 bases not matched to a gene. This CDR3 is CASGDRWGLAPTGELFF. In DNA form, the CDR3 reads TGTGCCAGCGGGGACAGGTGGGGACTAGCGCCGACCGGGGAGCTGTTTTTT.

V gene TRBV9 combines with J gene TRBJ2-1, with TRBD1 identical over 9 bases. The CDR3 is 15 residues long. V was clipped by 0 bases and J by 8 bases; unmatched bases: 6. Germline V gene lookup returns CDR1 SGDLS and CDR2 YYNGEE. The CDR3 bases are TGTGCCAGCAGCGTAGTCGGGACAGGGAACGATGAGCAGTTCTTC. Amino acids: CASSVVGTGNDEQFF.

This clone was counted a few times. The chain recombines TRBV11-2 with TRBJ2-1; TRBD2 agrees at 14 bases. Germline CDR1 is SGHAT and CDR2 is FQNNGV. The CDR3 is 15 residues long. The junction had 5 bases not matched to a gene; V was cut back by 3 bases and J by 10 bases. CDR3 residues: CASSFGTSGSSEQFF. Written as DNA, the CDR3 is TGTGCCAGCAGCTTCGGGACTAGCGGGAGTAGCGAGCAGTTCTTC.

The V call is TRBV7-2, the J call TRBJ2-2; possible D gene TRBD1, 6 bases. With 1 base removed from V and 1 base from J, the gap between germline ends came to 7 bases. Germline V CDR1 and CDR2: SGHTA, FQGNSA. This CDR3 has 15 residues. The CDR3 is CASSLGRGNTGELFF. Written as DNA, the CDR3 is TGTGCCAGCAGCTTAGGCAGGGGGAACACCGGGGAGCTGTTTTTT.

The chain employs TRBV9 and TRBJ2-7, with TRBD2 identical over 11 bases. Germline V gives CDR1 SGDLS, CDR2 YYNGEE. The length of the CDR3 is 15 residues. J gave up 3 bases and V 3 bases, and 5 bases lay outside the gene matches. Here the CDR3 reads CASSAWTSGFYEQYF. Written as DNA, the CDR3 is TGTGCCAGCAGCGCATGGACTAGCGGGTTCTACGAGCAGTACTTC.

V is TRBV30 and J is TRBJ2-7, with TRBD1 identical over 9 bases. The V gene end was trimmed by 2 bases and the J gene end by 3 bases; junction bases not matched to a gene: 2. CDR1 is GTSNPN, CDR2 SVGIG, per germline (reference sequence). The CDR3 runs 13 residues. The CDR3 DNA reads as TGTGCCTGGAGTCCGGACAGGGGCTACGAGCAGTACTTC. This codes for CAWSPDRGYEQYF.

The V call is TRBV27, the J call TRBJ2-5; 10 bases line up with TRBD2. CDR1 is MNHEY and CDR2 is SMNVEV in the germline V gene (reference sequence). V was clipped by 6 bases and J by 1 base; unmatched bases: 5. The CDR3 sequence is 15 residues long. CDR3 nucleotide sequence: TGTGCCAGCAGGCTAGCGGGAGCCCCCCAAGAGACCCAGTACTTC. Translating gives CASRLAGAPQETQYF.

DNA of the CDR3: TGTGCCAGCAGCTTGAAGGACATGAACACTGAAGCTTTCTTT. Translating it yields CASSLKDMNTEAFF. This rearrangement joins TRBV7-2 to TRBJ1-1; tentative D call: TRBD1 (5 bases). V lost 3 bases and J lost 0, with 8 bases in between. Germline loops: CDR1 SGHTA, CDR2 FQGNSA. The CDR3 loop spans 14 amino acids.

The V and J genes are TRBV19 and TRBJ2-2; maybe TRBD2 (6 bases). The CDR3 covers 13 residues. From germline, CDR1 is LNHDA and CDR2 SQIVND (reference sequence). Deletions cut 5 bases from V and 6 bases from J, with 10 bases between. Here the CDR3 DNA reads TGTGCCAGTAGTTCGGGGGTTTCCGGGGAGCTGTTTTTT. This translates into CASSSGVSGELFF.

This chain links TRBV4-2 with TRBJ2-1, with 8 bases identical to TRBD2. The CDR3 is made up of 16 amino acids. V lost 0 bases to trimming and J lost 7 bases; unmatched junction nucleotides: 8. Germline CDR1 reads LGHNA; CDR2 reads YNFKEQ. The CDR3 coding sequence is TGTGCCAGCAGCCAAGATCCTAGCGGGTCGCGTAATGAGCAGTTCTTC. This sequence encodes CASSQDPSGSRNEQFF.

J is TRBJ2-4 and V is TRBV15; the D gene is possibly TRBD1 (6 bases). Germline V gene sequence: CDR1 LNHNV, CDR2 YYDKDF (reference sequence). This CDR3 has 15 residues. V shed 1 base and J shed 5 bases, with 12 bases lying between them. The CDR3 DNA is TGTGCCACCAGCAGAGGGGGCCAGGGGCAAAACATTCAGTACTTC. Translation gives CATSRGGQGQNIQYF.

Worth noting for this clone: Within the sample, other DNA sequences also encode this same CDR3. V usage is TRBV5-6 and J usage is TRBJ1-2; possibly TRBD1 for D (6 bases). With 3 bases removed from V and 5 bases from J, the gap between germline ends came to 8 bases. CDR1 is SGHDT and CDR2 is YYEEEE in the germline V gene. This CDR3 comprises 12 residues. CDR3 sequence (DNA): TGTGCCAGCAGCTCGCAGGGGTATGGCTACACCTTC. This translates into CASSSQGYGYTF.

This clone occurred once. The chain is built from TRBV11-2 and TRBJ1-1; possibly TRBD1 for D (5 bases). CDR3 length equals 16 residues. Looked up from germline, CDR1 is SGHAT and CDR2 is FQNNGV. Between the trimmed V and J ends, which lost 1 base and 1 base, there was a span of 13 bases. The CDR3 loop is CASSLATGAGNTEAFF. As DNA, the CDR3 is TGTGCCAGCAGCTTAGCTACTGGGGCAGGGAACACTGAAGCTTTCTTT.

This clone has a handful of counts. CDR3 amino acids: CARSPSHPPYEQYF. The CDR3 DNA follows: TGTGCCAGATCACCAAGCCATCCTCCCTACGAGCAGTACTTC. V usage is TRBV2 and J usage is TRBJ2-7; no clear D. CDR3 size: 14 residues. Trimming took 9 bases from V and 2 from J, leaving 17 bases between them. In germline, CDR1 is SNHLY, CDR2 FYNNEI.

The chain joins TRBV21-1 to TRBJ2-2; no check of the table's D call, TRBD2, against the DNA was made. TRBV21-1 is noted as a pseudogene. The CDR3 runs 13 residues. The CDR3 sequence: CASSIRGTGELFF. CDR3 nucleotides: TGTGCCAGCAGCATTCGGGGAACCGGGGAGCTGTTTTTT.